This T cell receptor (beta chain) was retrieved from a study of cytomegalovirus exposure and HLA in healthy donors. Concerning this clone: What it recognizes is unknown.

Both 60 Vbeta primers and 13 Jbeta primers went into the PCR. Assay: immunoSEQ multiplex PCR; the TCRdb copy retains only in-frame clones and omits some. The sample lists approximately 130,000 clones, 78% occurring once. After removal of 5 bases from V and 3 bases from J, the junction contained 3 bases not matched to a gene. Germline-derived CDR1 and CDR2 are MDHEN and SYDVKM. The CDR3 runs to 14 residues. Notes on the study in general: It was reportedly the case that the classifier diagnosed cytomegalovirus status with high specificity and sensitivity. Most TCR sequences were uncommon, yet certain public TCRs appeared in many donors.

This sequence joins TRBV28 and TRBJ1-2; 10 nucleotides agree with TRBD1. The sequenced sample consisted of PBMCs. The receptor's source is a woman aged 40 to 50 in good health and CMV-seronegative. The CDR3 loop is CASSLGQGDYGYTF. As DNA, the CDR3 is TGTGCCAGCAGTCTAGGACAGGGGGACTATGGCTACACCTTC.